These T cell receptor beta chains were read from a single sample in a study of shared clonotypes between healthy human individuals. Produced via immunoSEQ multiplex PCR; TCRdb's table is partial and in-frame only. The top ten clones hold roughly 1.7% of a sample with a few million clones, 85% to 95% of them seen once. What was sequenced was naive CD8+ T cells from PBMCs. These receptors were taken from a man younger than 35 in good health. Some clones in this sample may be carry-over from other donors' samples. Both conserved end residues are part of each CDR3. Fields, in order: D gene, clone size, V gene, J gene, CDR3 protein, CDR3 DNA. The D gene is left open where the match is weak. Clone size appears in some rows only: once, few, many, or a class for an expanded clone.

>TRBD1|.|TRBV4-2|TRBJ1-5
CASSPDRVSNQPQHF
TGTGCCAGCAGCCCCGACAGGGTTTCAAATCAGCCCCAGCATTTT
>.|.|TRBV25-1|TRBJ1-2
CASSDLKGVGYYGYTF
TGTGCCAGCAGTGATTTGAAGGGGGTCGGGTACTATGGCTACACCTTC
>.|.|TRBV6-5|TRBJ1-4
CASSPGWGRNEKLFF
TGTGCCAGCAGCCCGGGGTGGGGGCGTAATGAAAAACTGTTTTTT
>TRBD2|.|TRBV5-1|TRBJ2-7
CASSPARTSGSYEQYF
TGCGCCAGCAGCCCAGCCCGGACTAGCGGATCCTACGAGCAGTACTTC
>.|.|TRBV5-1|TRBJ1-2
CASSLPSGQTILNYGYTF
TGCGCCAGCAGCTTGCCCAGTGGACAGACGATACTTAACTATGGCTACACCTTC
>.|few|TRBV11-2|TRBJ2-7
CASSDYEQYF
TGTGCCAGCAGCGACTACGAGCAGTACTTC
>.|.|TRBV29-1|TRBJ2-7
CSVIDGSYEQYF
TGCAGCGTGATTGACGGATCCTACGAGCAGTACTTC
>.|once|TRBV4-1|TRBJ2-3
CASRDLASTDTQYF
TGCGCCAGCAGGGATCTCGCTAGCACAGATACGCAGTATTTT
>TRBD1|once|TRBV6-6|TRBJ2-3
CASSLRPGQGEHTQYF
TGTGCCAGCAGTTTGCGACCGGGACAGGGGGAACATACGCAGTATTTT
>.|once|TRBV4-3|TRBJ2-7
CASSPTNPAYEQYF
TGCGCCAGCAGCCCGACAAACCCTGCGTACGAGCAGTACTTC
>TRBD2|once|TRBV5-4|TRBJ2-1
CASSSKRETYNEQFF
TGTGCCAGCAGCTCCAAGCGGGAAACCTACAATGAGCAGTTCTTC
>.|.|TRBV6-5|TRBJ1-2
CASSPTGSYGYTF
TGTGCCAGCAGCCCAACCGGGTCCTACGGCTACACCTTC
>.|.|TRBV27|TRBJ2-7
CASSLLAQVGEQYF
TGTGCCAGCAGTTTACTAGCGCAGGTTGGCGAGCAGTACTTC
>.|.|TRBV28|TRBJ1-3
CASGWDASYGNTIYF
TGTGCCAGCGGGTGGGACGCCTCCTATGGAAACACCATATATTTT
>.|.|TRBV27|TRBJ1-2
CASSSDISNYGYTF
TGTGCCAGCAGTTCTGACATCTCTAACTATGGCTACACCTTC
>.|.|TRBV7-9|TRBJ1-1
CASRLLGDLNTEAFF
TGTGCCAGCAGGTTATTAGGTGACCTGAACACTGAAGCTTTCTTT
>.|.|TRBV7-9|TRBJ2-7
CASSPTEKPYEQYF
TGTGCCAGCAGCCCGACAGAAAAACCCTACGAGCAGTACTTC
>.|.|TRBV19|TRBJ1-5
CASSIVAAASNQPQHF
TGTGCCAGTAGTATTGTCGCGGCAGCAAGCAATCAGCCCCAGCATTTT
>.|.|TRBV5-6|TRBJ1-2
CASSPGGAGYGYTF
TGTGCCAGCAGCCCCGGGGGGGCCGGCTATGGCTACACCTTC
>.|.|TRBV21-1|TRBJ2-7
CASLKYEQYF
TGTGCCAGCCTAAAATACGAGCAGTACTTC
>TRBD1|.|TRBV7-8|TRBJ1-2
CASSLYSGTGRIGYTF
TGTGCCAGCAGCTTATATTCCGGGACAGGGAGAATTGGCTACACCTTC
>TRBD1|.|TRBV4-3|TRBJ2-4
CASSQGWGTGKFGNIQYF
TGCGCCAGCAGCCAAGGGTGGGGGACAGGGAAGTTCGGTAACATTCAGTACTTC
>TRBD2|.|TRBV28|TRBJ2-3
CASSTLAGTSTDTQYF
TGTGCCAGCAGTACCCTAGCGGGGACTAGCACAGATACGCAGTATTTT
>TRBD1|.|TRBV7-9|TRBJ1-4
CASSQRTGLYEKLFF
TGTGCCAGCAGCCAAAGGACAGGTCTCTATGAAAAACTGTTTTTT
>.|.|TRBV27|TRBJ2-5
CASSPLLGETQYF
TGTGCCAGCAGTCCCCTTTTGGGGGAGACCCAGTACTTC
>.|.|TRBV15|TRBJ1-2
CATSSSRGTNYGYTF
TGTGCCACCAGCAGTAGTAGGGGGACTAACTATGGCTACACCTTC
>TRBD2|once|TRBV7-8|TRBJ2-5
CASSRGLAGGSMETQYF
TGTGCCAGCAGTCGCGGACTAGCGGGAGGGTCGATGGAGACCCAGTACTTC
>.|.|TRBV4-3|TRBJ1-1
CASSQGDPYRGGDMNTEAFF
TGCGCCAGCAGCCAAGGGGACCCGTACCGGGGGGGGGACATGAACACTGAAGCTTTCTTT
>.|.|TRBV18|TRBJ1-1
CASSPLTTQWGGEAFF
TGTGCCAGCTCACCACTTACGACCCAGTGGGGGGGTGAAGCTTTCTTT
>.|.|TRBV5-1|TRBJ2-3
CASSVQWEATDTQYF
TGCGCCAGCAGTGTTCAATGGGAGGCCACAGATACGCAGTATTTT
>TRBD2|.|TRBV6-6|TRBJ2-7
CASGLAGAYYEQYF
TGTGCCAGCGGACTAGCGGGGGCATACTACGAGCAGTACTTC
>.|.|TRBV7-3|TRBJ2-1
CASSPSGDNEQFF
TGTGCCAGCAGCCCATCAGGGGATAATGAGCAGTTCTTC
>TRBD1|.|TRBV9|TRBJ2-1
CASSDRGGTYNEQFF
TGTGCCAGCAGCGACAGGGGCGGCACTTACAATGAGCAGTTCTTC
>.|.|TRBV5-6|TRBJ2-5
CASSPPSAQETQYF
TGTGCCAGCAGCCCCCCCTCGGCCCAAGAGACCCAGTACTTC
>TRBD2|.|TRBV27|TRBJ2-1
CASSLGAAGVFGQFF
TGTGCCAGCAGCCTAGGGGCGGCGGGAGTTTTTGGGCAGTTCTTC
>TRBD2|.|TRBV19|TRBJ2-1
CASKRKPAGVFRNEQFF
TGTGCCAGTAAAAGGAAACCAGCGGGAGTATTTAGGAATGAGCAGTTCTTC
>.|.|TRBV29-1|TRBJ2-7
CSVSLDSEQYF
TGCAGCGTTTCGCTAGACAGCGAGCAGTACTTC
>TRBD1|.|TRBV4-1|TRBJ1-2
CASSPDRGLYYGYTF
TGCGCCAGCAGCCCAGACAGGGGGCTGTACTATGGCTACACCTTC
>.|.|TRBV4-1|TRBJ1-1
CASSQDSRNTEAFF
TGCGCCAGCAGCCAAGATTCGCGGAACACTGAAGCTTTCTTT
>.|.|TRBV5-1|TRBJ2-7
CASGPSPYEQYF
TGCGCCAGCGGCCCGTCCCCCTACGAGCAGTACTTC
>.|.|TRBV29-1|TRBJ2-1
CSARPTYNEQFF
TGCAGCGCCAGGCCCACCTACAATGAGCAGTTCTTC
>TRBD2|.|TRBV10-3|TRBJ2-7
CAISEFLAGLVEQYF
TGTGCCATCAGTGAGTTCCTAGCGGGGCTGGTCGAGCAGTACTTC
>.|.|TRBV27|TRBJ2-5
CASSPHLRETQYF
TGTGCCAGCAGTCCACATCTCAGAGAGACCCAGTACTTC
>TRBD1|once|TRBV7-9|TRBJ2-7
CASSFRDRESDEQYF
TGTGCCAGCAGCTTCCGGGACAGGGAGTCGGACGAGCAGTACTTC
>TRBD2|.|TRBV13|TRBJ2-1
CASSPSKGLAGVANEQFF
TGTGCCAGCAGCCCTTCCAAGGGACTAGCGGGAGTGGCCAATGAGCAGTTCTTC
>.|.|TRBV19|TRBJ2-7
CASSLLGGYEQYF
TGTGCCAGTAGTCTCCTGGGGGGCTACGAGCAGTACTTC
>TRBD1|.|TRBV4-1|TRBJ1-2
CASSQRQGADYGYTF
TGCGCCAGCAGCCAGAGACAGGGGGCCGACTATGGCTACACCTTC
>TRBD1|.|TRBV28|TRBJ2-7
CASLSGTGRYEQYF
TGTGCCAGCCTGTCTGGGACAGGGAGGTACGAGCAGTACTTC
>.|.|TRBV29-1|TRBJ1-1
CSVSGGYTEAFF
TGCAGCGTCTCGGGGGGGTACACTGAAGCTTTCTTT